This note documents a single TCR beta chain sequence. What it binds is not known. The data were produced by immunoSEQ multiplex PCR, yet TCRdb's version contains in-frame clones alone and is incomplete. The sample has tens of thousands of clones; roughly nine tenths are singletons. Trimming took 4 bases from V and 6 from J; bases not matched to a gene: 8. This CDR3 has 14 residues. Germline V gene sequence: CDR1 MDHEN, CDR2 SYDVKM. The data derive from a study of cytomegalovirus exposure and HLA in healthy donors. Regarding the study as a whole: Subsequent analysis revealed that first-cohort TCR clusters tended to co-occur in the roughly 120 validation repertoires.

The TCR comes from a man aged 18-30 years in good health and CMV-seronegative. Source material: PBMCs. The gene calls are TRBV28 and TRBJ2-7; TRBD2 agrees at 8 bases. In DNA, the CDR3 is TGTGCCAGCAGTTCGGGGGGGTCGGCGGTCGAGCAGTACTTC. This sequence encodes CASSSGGSAVEQYF.